The 21 T cell receptor beta chains given below trace back to one sample, sequenced in a study of shared clonotypes between healthy human individuals. Measured with immunoSEQ multiplex PCR; TCRdb has only the in-frame clones, and not every one. The sample lists roughly 490,000 clones, approximately 80% seen once, with under 15% in the top ten. The sequencing sample was made of PBMCs. Receptor source: a woman between 40 and 55 years old in good health. Some clones in this sample may be carry-over from other donors' samples.

The chain has TRBV9 and TRBJ2-2; the D is unclear. Germline CDR1 and CDR2: SGDLS and YYNGEE. The CDR3 is 12 amino acids. Trimming removed 4 bases from V and 2 bases from J, with 3 bases in between. CDR3 bases: TGTGCCAGCAGCCAAAACACCGGGGAGCTGTTTTTT. Its protein is CASSQNTGELFF.

The count of this clone is one. One junction end disagrees with the germline gene, perhaps due to a read error. The chain joins TRBV7-7 to TRBJ2-2; D may be TRBD2 (6 bases). Germline values: CDR1 SSHAT, CDR2 FNYEAQ (reference sequence). The CDR3 loop spans 14 amino acids. DNA of the CDR3: TGTGCTAGCAGCCGGGACTTCAACACCGGGGAGCTGTTTTTT. Its translation is CASSRDFNTGELFF.

J is TRBJ1-4 and V is TRBV30; 9 nucleotides align to TRBD1. Germline V gene data show CDR1 as GTSNPN and CDR2 as SVGIG (reference sequence). The V segment lost 3 bases and the J segment 7 bases; nucleotides outside the gene matches: 3. The CDR3 has 13 residues. CDR3 nucleotides: TGTGCCTGGAGCCGACAGGGGGGTGAAAAACTGTTTTTT. Encoded protein: CAWSRQGGEKLFF.

The rearrangement uses TRBV6-5 and TRBJ2-7; 9 bases are a match to TRBD1. The CDR3 is 15 amino acids. Looked up from germline, CDR1 is MNHEY and CDR2 is SVGAGI. V lost 6 bases, J lost 3 bases, and 9 bases stayed unmatched. CDR3 nucleotide sequence: TGTGCCAGCAGAAGGGGTGGGACAGGGTTCTACGAGCAGTACTTC. Translated: CASRRGGTGFYEQYF.

The chain joins TRBV2 to TRBJ2-7; D could derive from TRBD1 or TRBD2 (5 bases each). CDR3 size: 12 residues. With 6 bases removed from V and 4 bases from J, the gap between germline ends came to 10 bases. CDR1 is SNHLY and CDR2 is FYNNEI in the germline V gene. Here the CDR3 reads CASSRDPYEQYF. DNA of the CDR3: TGTGCCAGCAGCAGGGACCCATACGAGCAGTACTTC.

On this clone itself: Other DNA sequences from this sample encode an identical CDR3 as well. V is TRBV10-3 and J is TRBJ1-5; unclear D gene. The CDR3 runs 12 residues. V gave up 3 bases and J gave up 1 base, with 1 base separating them. Per germline, CDR1 ENHRY and CDR2 SYGVKD. CDR3 DNA sequence: TGTGCCATCAGTGACAGCAATCAGCCCCAGCATTTT. Amino acid sequence: CAISDSNQPQHF.

The chain combines TRBV2 with TRBJ1-1; 10 bases align to TRBD1. The CDR3 extends over 14 amino acids. Germline-derived CDR1 and CDR2 are SNHLY and FYNNEI. Trimming took 7 bases from V and 8 from J; bases not matched to a gene: 10. CDR3 region: CASTPGTGEGEAFF. In DNA, the CDR3 is TGTGCCAGCACCCCCGGGACAGGGGAGGGGGAAGCTTTCTTT.

This clone was seen only once. V and J are TRBV7-2 and TRBJ2-3, with TRBD2 identical over 12 bases. After removal of 0 bases from V and 5 bases from J, the junction contained 0 bases not matched to a gene. The V gene's germline CDR1 is SGHTA and CDR2 FQGNSA. The CDR3 is made up of 15 amino acids. The CDR3 region is CASSLATSGRDTQYF. As DNA, the CDR3 is TGTGCCAGCAGCTTAGCGACTAGCGGGAGAGATACGCAGTATTTT.

Points on this clone: Other DNA variants within this sample encode the same CDR3. The V call is TRBV27, the J call TRBJ2-5; 11 positions match TRBD2. V dropped 4 bases and J dropped 5; count of bases not matched to a gene: 6. Germline CDR1 reads MNHEY; CDR2 reads SMNVEV (reference sequence). This CDR3 spans 15 amino acids. The CDR3 nucleotides read TGTGCCAGCAGTTCTGGGACTAGCGGACAGGAGACCCAGTACTTC. Protein sequence: CASSSGTSGQETQYF.

For this clone: Germline and junction disagree at one end, which may indicate a read error. CDR3 bases: TGTGCCAGCACCTTAGGGGAGGAAAAACTGTTTTTT. As protein: CASTLGEEKLFF. The chain uses TRBV7-9 and TRBJ1-4, with D possibly TRBD1 on 5 matching bases. Germline assignment: CDR1 SEHNR and CDR2 FQNEAQ (reference sequence). There are 12 residues in the CDR3.

The chain employs TRBV6-5 and TRBJ2-7; 8 positions match TRBD1. Germline loops: CDR1 MNHEY, CDR2 SVGAGI. Trimming cost V 6 bases and J 3 bases; bases outside gene matches: 7. The CDR3 runs to 14 residues. The CDR3 sequence: CASSSGQEIYEQYF. CDR3 nucleotides: TGTGCCAGCAGCTCGGGACAGGAGATCTACGAGCAGTACTTC.

This chain connects TRBV6-4 to TRBJ1-3, with 8 bases identical to TRBD1. The CDR3 consists of 14 residues. From germline, CDR1 is MRHNA and CDR2 SNTAGT. The V and J ends lost 5 bases and 4 bases, in that order; junction bases with no gene match: 4. The CDR3 DNA reads as TGTGCCAGCAGTTACCGGACAGGGGGAAACACCATATATTTT. Its protein is CASSYRTGGNTIYF.

A remark on this clone: At one boundary the junction diverges from the germline segment, which might be a read error. V is TRBV28 and J is TRBJ2-7; D not certain. CDR3 length: 14 amino acids. From germline, CDR1 is MDHEN and CDR2 SYDVKM. For the CDR3, the DNA is TGCGCCAGCATACTCGGAAGAAAGCGCCACGAGCAGTACTTC. This sequence encodes CASILGRKRHEQYF.

CDR3 sequence: CASTPGGRSSGNTIYF. DNA of the CDR3: TGTGCCAGCACCCCGGGAGGAAGGAGCTCTGGAAACACCATATATTTT. This rearrangement joins TRBV28 to TRBJ1-3; D unresolved. Per the germline V gene, CDR1 is MDHEN and CDR2 is SYDVKM. The CDR3 sequence is 16 residues long. The V gene lost 7 bases and the J gene lost 0 bases, with 16 bases spanning the gap.

The V and J genes are TRBV25-1 and TRBJ2-7, with 14 bases that match TRBD2. Germline lookup yields CDR1 MGHDK and CDR2 SYGVNS. The CDR3 runs to 16 residues. V was clipped by 1 base and J by 3 bases; unmatched bases: 2. Here the CDR3 reads CASSELGTSGSYEQYF. As DNA, the CDR3 is TGTGCCAGCAGTGAATTAGGGACTAGCGGGAGCTACGAGCAGTACTTC.

The V call is TRBV6-5, the J call TRBJ2-1, with 10 nucleotides matching TRBD2. The CDR3 sequence is 14 residues long. The trim removed 6 bases at V and 8 bases at J, leaving 7 bases unmatched. CDR1 MNHEY and CDR2 SVGAGI come from the germline V gene. CDR3 protein: CASRPSGSGDEQFF. The CDR3 DNA reads TGTGCCAGCAGACCTAGCGGGAGTGGTGATGAGCAGTTCTTC.

About this clone itself: Other DNA sequences from this sample encode an identical CDR3 as well. The chain employs TRBV5-1 and TRBJ2-5, with 15 bases matching TRBD2. The ends lost 3 bases at V and 2 bases at J; junction bases unmatched: 2. This CDR3 comprises 16 residues. The germline CDR1 and CDR2 sequences are SGHRS and YFSETQ. This chain's CDR3 is CASSSGLAGGQETQYF. DNA of the CDR3: TGCGCCAGCAGCTCGGGACTAGCGGGAGGACAAGAGACCCAGTACTTC.

The chain couples TRBV29-1 to TRBJ2-7; the D gene is possibly TRBD1 (6 bases). Trimming pared 4 bases from V and 0 bases from J, leaving 10 bases between. Per the germline V gene, CDR1 is SQVTM and CDR2 is ANQGSEA. This CDR3 spans 13 amino acids. This CDR3 reads CSVGYRDSYEQYF. CDR3 DNA: TGCAGCGTTGGGTACAGGGACTCCTACGAGCAGTACTTC.

The CDR3 bases are TGCGCCAGCAGCCAGGGGCAGACCAGGGATACGCAGTATTTT. Protein sequence: CASSQGQTRDTQYF. This sequence joins TRBV4-3 and TRBJ2-3; TRBD1 might be the D (5 bases). Germline CDR1 reads LGHNA; CDR2 reads YSLEER. V was shortened by 3 bases and J by 6 bases, with 13 bases between the two germline ends. There are 14 residues in the CDR3.

Of note for this clone: A clone one base away is much larger, so this may be a read error. The rearrangement uses TRBV7-2 and TRBJ2-3; possible D gene TRBD2, 6 bases. Trimming removed 8 bases from V and 2 bases from J, with 11 bases in between. This CDR3 is built from 13 residues. Germline V gene data show CDR1 as SGHTA and CDR2 as FQGNSA. The CDR3 DNA is TGTGCCAGCGGGAGGCCCGACACAGATACGCAGTATTTT. Translation: CASGRPDTDTQYF.

Regarding this clone: This could be a read error, since a much larger clone is one nucleotide away. The CDR3 ends on some other residue instead of the conserved phenylalanine or tryptophan, so this is likely a read error. The chain combines TRBV29-1 with TRBJ1-1; tentative D call: TRBD1 (5 bases). Germline CDR1 and CDR2: SQVTM and ANQGSEA. Trimming left V 3 bases short and J 4 bases short, with 9 bases between. CDR3 size: 12 residues. In nucleotides, the CDR3 is TGCAGCGTTGACAGGGCTCTCACTGAAGCTTTCCTT. Translated, it gives CSVDRALTEAFL.